Presented here are 19 T cell receptor beta chains from one specimen sequenced in a study of shared clonotypes between healthy human individuals. Libraries were prepared by immunoSEQ multiplex PCR; TCRdb keeps only in-frame clonotypes and omits some of them. The top ten hold roughly 0.34% of the sample, which has 2 million to 2.5 million clones, approximately 90% seen once. Sequencing was carried out using naive CD4+ T cells from PBMCs. As for subset: CD45RA+ positively selected. Receptors were obtained from a man younger than 35 in good health. Some clones in this sample may be carry-over from other donors' samples.

The genes are TRBV7-3 and TRBJ2-2; D remains ambiguous. V was pared by 5 bases and J by 1 base, with 11 bases between. Germline V lookup: CDR1 SGHTA, CDR2 FQGTGA. CDR3 length: 15 residues. The CDR3 loop is CASSPSGMNTGELFF. Written as DNA, the CDR3 is TGTGCCAGCAGCCCGTCCGGTATGAACACCGGGGAGCTGTTTTTT.

The genes are TRBV5-5 and TRBJ1-1; a weak D match, TRBD1 (5 bases). The CDR3 is 15 amino acids. Germline V lookup: CDR1 SGHKS, CDR2 YYEKEE (reference sequence). Trimming took off 10 bases at V and 1 base at J, with 20 bases between the two ends. CDR3 DNA: TGTGCCTCAAGGGAAGGGGTCTGGGCGAACACTGAAGCTTTCTTT. Its protein is CASREGVWANTEAFF. Drawing the rest from reference TRBV5-5 and TRBJ1-1, the complete variable domain is DAGVTQSPTHLIKTRGQQVTLRCSPISGHKSVSWYQQVLGQGPQFIFQYYEKEERGRGNFPDRFSARQFPNYSSELNVNALLLGDSALYLCASREGVWANTEAFFGQGTRLTVV.

This clone has a single count. The gene calls are TRBV4-3 and TRBJ1-3, with a weak D call TRBD1 (5 bases). Trimming took off 0 bases at V and 1 base at J, with 7 bases between the two ends. The germline gives CDR1 LGHNA, CDR2 YSLEER. The CDR3 runs to 15 residues. CDR3 protein: CASSQDRGSGNTIYF. The CDR3 nucleotides read TGCGCCAGCAGCCAAGATAGGGGTTCTGGAAACACCATATATTTT.

This sequence joins TRBV7-2 and TRBJ2-3; D perhaps matches TRBD2 (6 bases). This CDR3 comprises 16 residues. The germline CDR1 and CDR2 sequences are SGHTA and FQGNSA. V lost 3 bases and J lost 6, with 19 bases in between. CDR3 nucleotide sequence: TGTGCCAGCAGCTTGGAATCCGGGACTTCGGCGGATACGCAGTATTTT. Translated: CASSLESGTSADTQYF.

The V gene is TRBV2, the J gene TRBJ1-1; D gene ambiguous. V was shortened by 4 bases and J by 10 bases, with 16 bases between the two germline ends. CDR1 is SNHLY and CDR2 is FYNNEI in the germline V gene. The CDR3 covers 13 residues. This CDR3 is CASSGAVDVRAFF. DNA of the CDR3: TGTGCCAGCAGTGGGGCAGTGGATGTGAGAGCTTTCTTT.

The chain carries TRBV21-1 and TRBJ1-2. TRBV21-1 is an annotated pseudogene. The CDR3 consists of 16 residues. CDR3 bases: TGTGCCAGCAGCAAAGAGTGGAGGCGGGCGAACTATGGCTACACCTTC. It codes for CASSKEWRRANYGYTF.

The chain couples TRBV28 to TRBJ2-1; 10 bases match TRBD1. The junction had 10 bases not matched to a gene; V was cut back by 6 bases and J by 5 bases. Germline assignment: CDR1 MDHEN and CDR2 SYDVKM. This CDR3 is built from 16 residues. CDR3 DNA sequence: TGTGCCAGCAGGTCCTCCGGGACAGGGGTCCACAATGAGCAGTTCTTC. Its translation: CASRSSGTGVHNEQFF. The full variable domain, rest sourced from reference TRBV28 and TRBJ2-1, is DVKVTQSSRYLVKRTGEKVFLECVQDMDHENMFWYRQDPGLGLRLIYFSYDVKMKEKGDIPEGYSVSREKKERFSLILESASTNQTSMYLCASRSSGTGVHNEQFFGPGTRLTVL.

The CDR3 reads CASSGRGPGGTQYF. The CDR3 nucleotides are TGTGCCAGCTCAGGCCGGGGCCCAGGCGGGACCCAGTACTTC. The chain recombines TRBV6-1 with TRBJ2-5, with D perhaps being TRBD1 or TRBD2 (5 bases each). The ends were cut back, 8 bases at V and 7 bases at J, with 20 bases in the middle. The germline gives CDR1 MNHNS, CDR2 SASEGT. This CDR3 spans 14 amino acids.

V usage is TRBV27 and J usage is TRBJ2-5; 10 bases agree with TRBD2. The CDR3 sequence is 16 residues long. J gave up 1 base and V 6 bases, and 8 bases lay outside the gene matches. Looked up from germline, CDR1 is MNHEY and CDR2 is SMNVEV (reference sequence). CDR3: CASRLSSGRSQETQYF. CDR3 sequence (DNA): TGTGCCAGCAGACTATCTAGCGGGAGATCCCAAGAGACCCAGTACTTC.

The genes are TRBV6-5 and TRBJ1-1; TRBD1 aligns across 7 bases. The CDR3 is 13 residues long. Trimming took 6 bases from V and 7 from J; bases not matched to a gene: 8. CDR1 is MNHEY and CDR2 is SVGAGI in the germline V gene. The CDR3 nucleotides are TGTGCCAGCAGACCAGGGGGAGGGAATGAAGCTTTCTTT. It specifies CASRPGGGNEAFF.

The chain couples TRBV28 to TRBJ2-5; TRBD2 matches 16 bases. The germline CDR1 and CDR2 sequences are MDHEN and SYDVKM. The CDR3 is 18 amino acids. V trimming: 1 base; J trimming: 7 bases; junction bases outside the gene matches: 9. This CDR3 reads CASSLSPIGTSGGGTQYF. In nucleotides, the CDR3 is TGTGCCAGCAGTTTATCGCCTATAGGGACTAGCGGGGGGGGGACCCAGTACTTC.

V gene TRBV5-1 combines with J gene TRBJ2-7; no clear D gene. Trimming took 0 bases from V and 5 from J, leaving 12 bases between them. Germline V lookup: CDR1 SGHRS, CDR2 YFSETQ. This CDR3 has 14 residues. The CDR3 is CASSLGLTADEQYF. The CDR3 DNA is TGCGCCAGCAGCTTGGGATTAACAGCCGACGAGCAGTACTTC.

This sequence joins TRBV5-1 and TRBJ2-3; 7 bases match TRBD2. Germline V gene lookup returns CDR1 SGHRS and CDR2 YFSETQ. Trimming took 7 bases from V and 4 from J; bases not matched to a gene: 9. There are 14 residues in the CDR3. The CDR3 DNA is TGCGCCAGCTTCCCAACGGGAGGCGCAGATACGCAGTATTTT. Its protein is CASFPTGGADTQYF.

Only one count was recorded for this clone. The chain has TRBV4-1 and TRBJ2-7, with a weak D call TRBD1 (6 bases). The length of the CDR3 is 14 residues. Trimming took 4 bases from V and 2 from J, leaving 12 bases between them. The germline V gene encodes CDR1 MGHRA and CDR2 YSYEKL. CDR3 in DNA: TGCGCCAGCAGCCCAGGTGGGGGCCCCTACGAGCAGTACTTC. Translated, it gives CASSPGGGPYEQYF.

V usage is TRBV29-1 and J usage is TRBJ2-5, with 10 bases matching TRBD1. Germline V gives CDR1 SQVTM, CDR2 ANQGSEA. Unmatched junction bases numbered 9, after V lost 6 bases and J lost 5 bases. This CDR3 region has 14 residues. CDR3 amino acids: CSVRDRGLIETQYF. Written as DNA, the CDR3 is TGCAGCGTCAGAGACAGGGGGCTAATCGAGACCCAGTACTTC.

The chain uses TRBV5-1 and TRBJ2-6, with 11 bases that match TRBD1. Per the germline V gene, CDR1 is SGHRS and CDR2 is YFSETQ. The CDR3 contains 17 residues. Trimming took 4 bases from V and 2 from J; bases not matched to a gene: 5. The CDR3 nucleotides are TGCGCCAGCAGCCAAGGACAGGGGGCTCCTGGGGCCAACGTCCTGACTTTC. It specifies CASSQGQGAPGANVLTF.

The sample holds one count of this clone. The rearrangement uses TRBV18 and TRBJ2-7, with D tentatively TRBD1 (6 bases). V gave up 3 bases and J gave up 5 bases, with 14 bases separating them. There are 14 residues in the CDR3. Germline CDR1 and CDR2: KGHSH and LQKENI. Here the CDR3 DNA reads TGTGCCAGCTCACCCCAACAGGGTTACCACGAGCAGTACTTC. Its translation is CASSPQQGYHEQYF.

The chain is built from TRBV5-1 and TRBJ1-1; the D is unclear. The germline V gene has CDR1 SGHRS and CDR2 YFSETQ. CDR3 length: 16 residues. V dropped 3 bases and J dropped 9 bases, with 24 bases sitting between them. CDR3 amino acids: CASSYGSGRLNTKAFF. CDR3 sequence (DNA): TGCGCCAGCAGCTATGGGAGCGGCAGGCTGAACACCAAAGCTTTCTTT.

This rearrangement joins TRBV29-1 to TRBJ2-7, with 8 bases aligning to TRBD1. With V trimmed by 1 base and J by 7 bases, 9 bases remained unmatched. The CDR3 is 14 residues long. Germline V lookup: CDR1 SQVTM, CDR2 ANQGSEA. Here the CDR3 reads CSVEVAGGRWEQYF. CDR3 sequence (DNA): TGCAGCGTTGAAGTGGCAGGGGGCCGTTGGGAGCAGTACTTC.